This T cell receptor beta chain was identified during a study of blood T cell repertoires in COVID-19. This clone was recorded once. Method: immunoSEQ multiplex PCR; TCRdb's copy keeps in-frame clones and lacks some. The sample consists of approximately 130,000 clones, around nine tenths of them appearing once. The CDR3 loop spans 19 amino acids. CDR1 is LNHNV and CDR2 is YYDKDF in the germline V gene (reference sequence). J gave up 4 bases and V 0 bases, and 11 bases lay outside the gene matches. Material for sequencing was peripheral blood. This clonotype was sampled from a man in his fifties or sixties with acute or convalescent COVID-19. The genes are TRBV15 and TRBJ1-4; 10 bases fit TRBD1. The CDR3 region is CATSRERLGQGVYNEKLFF. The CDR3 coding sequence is TGTGCCACCAGCAGAGAAAGACTAGGACAGGGGGTTTATAATGAAAAACTGTTTTTT.